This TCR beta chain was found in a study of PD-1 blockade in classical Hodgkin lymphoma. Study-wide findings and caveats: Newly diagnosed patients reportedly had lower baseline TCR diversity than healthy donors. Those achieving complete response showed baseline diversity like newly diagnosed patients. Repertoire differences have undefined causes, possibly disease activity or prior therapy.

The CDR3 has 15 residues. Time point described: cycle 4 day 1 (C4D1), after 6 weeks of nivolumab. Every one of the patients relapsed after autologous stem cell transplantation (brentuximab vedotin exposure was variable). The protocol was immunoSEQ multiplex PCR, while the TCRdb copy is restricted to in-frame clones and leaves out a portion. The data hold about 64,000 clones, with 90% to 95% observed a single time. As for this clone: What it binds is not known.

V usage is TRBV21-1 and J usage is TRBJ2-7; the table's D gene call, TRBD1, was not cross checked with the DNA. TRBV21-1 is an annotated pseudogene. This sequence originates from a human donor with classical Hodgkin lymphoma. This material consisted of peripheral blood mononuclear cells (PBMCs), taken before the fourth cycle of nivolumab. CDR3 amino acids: CASLEGRGLGYEQYF. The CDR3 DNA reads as TGTGCCAGTCTTGAGGGCAGGGGGCTGGGGTACGAGCAGTACTTC.